What follows are 23 T cell receptor beta chains derived from one specimen sequenced in a study of blood T cell repertoires in COVID-19. Here immunoSEQ multiplex PCR was the method, and the copy in TCRdb shows in-frame clones only, minus some. This sample has hundreds of thousands of clones, with 88% found just once. The specimen sequenced was peripheral blood. The receptor source for this set is a woman aged 25 to 39 who had recovered from COVID-19.

This chain connects TRBV27 to TRBJ1-1; perhaps TRBD1 as D (5 bases). The germline V gene encodes CDR1 MNHEY and CDR2 SMNVEV (reference sequence). The germline V and J ends were trimmed by 5 bases and 6 bases, with 16 bases remaining between them. The CDR3 runs to 14 residues. The CDR3, as DNA: TGTGCCAGCAGTCTACTACTCGGGGGTCCTGAAGCTTTCTTT. Its translation is CASSLLLGGPEAFF.

This clone occurred a few times. The chain couples TRBV5-1 to TRBJ1-4; 7 bases fit TRBD1. The CDR3 is made up of 12 amino acids. J lost 12 bases, V lost 4 bases, and 6 bases had no gene match. Germline CDR1 and CDR2: SGHRS and YFSETQ. CDR3 loop: CASSIQGGELFF. Written as DNA, the CDR3 is TGCGCCAGCAGCATTCAGGGGGGAGAACTGTTTTTT.

The chain combines TRBV30 with TRBJ1-1; 8 bases are a match to TRBD1. Per the germline V gene, CDR1 is GTSNPN and CDR2 is SVGIG (reference sequence). With V trimmed by 6 bases and J by 2 bases, 14 bases remained unmatched. This CDR3 contains 16 residues. The CDR3 sequence is CACHGALTGANTEAFF. CDR3 coding DNA: TGTGCCTGCCATGGGGCCTTGACAGGGGCTAACACTGAAGCTTTCTTT.

V usage is TRBV6-1 and J usage is TRBJ1-6; tentative D call: TRBD1 (6 bases). Deletions cut 1 base from V and 4 bases from J, with 8 bases between. Germline lookup yields CDR1 MNHNS and CDR2 SASEGT. The CDR3 spans 15 residues. DNA of the CDR3: TGTGCCAGCAGTGAAGGACAGGCTTATAATTCACCCCTCCACTTT. Translation: CASSEGQAYNSPLHF.

The J gene is TRBJ2-7, the V gene TRBV28, with 7 bases identical to TRBD2. Germline CDR1 reads MDHEN; CDR2 reads SYDVKM. This CDR3 spans 17 amino acids. The J segment lost 1 base and the V segment lost 0 bases, leaving 9 bases of the junction unmatched. In DNA form, the CDR3 reads TGTGCCAGCAGTTTATGGAAGGGCGGCGGGGGATCCTACGAGCAGTACTTC. It is translated as CASSLWKGGGGSYEQYF.

This chain links TRBV24-1 with TRBJ2-1; 10 bases match TRBD1. Germline V gene sequence: CDR1 KGHDR, CDR2 SFDVKD. The CDR3 runs to 13 residues. The V segment lost 9 bases and the J segment 8 bases; nucleotides outside the gene matches: 6. In DNA, the CDR3 is TGTGCCACCGAGGGACAGGGGTTCGATGAGCAGTTCTTC. This codes for CATEGQGFDEQFF.

The J gene is TRBJ2-7, the V gene TRBV5-1, with a weak D call TRBD2 (6 bases). The ends were cut back, 3 bases at V and 6 bases at J, with 16 bases in the middle. This CDR3 contains 14 residues. CDR1 is SGHRS, CDR2 YFSETQ, per germline. This CDR3 reads CASSSGGGLSEQYF. The CDR3 DNA is TGCGCCAGCAGCTCTGGTGGGGGACTTAGCGAGCAGTACTTC.

The chain joins TRBV27 to TRBJ2-7, with no clear D. The germline V and J ends were trimmed by 2 bases and 2 bases, with 7 bases remaining between them. CDR3 length: 13 residues. Germline-derived CDR1 and CDR2 are MNHEY and SMNVEV (reference sequence). CDR3 sequence (DNA): TGTGCCAGCAGTTTACAGGCCGCCTACGAGCAGTACTTC. It yields the protein CASSLQAAYEQYF.

The chain is built from TRBV3-1 (or the pseudogene TRBV3-2) and TRBJ1-6; 8 nucleotides align to TRBD1. Germline V CDR1 and CDR2: LGHDT, YNNKEL (reference sequence). This CDR3 has 13 residues. V lost 3 bases and J lost 14; bases outside the gene matches: 6. The DNA of the CDR3 is TGTGCCAGCAGCCATCCGGACAGGGAGGCCCTCCACTTT. Amino acid sequence: CASSHPDREALHF.

The chain joins TRBV7-2 to TRBJ1-6; TRBD1 is a possible D gene (5 bases). The CDR3 extends over 16 amino acids. Germline CDR1 is SGHTA and CDR2 is FQGNSA. Deletions cut 2 bases from V and 1 base from J, with 9 bases between. The CDR3 DNA is TGTGCCAGCAGCTTACAGGAGGGGTCCTATAATTCACCCCTCCACTTT. The encoded protein is CASSLQEGSYNSPLHF.

The V call is TRBV11-1, the J call TRBJ1-1; D is unresolved. V gave up 1 base and J gave up 4 bases, with 10 bases separating them. The CDR3 spans 14 residues. CDR1 is SGHAT, CDR2 FQDESV, per germline (reference sequence). CDR3 coding DNA: TGTGCCAGCAGCTTAGGAGTCCAGGTCACTGAAGCTTTCTTT. It yields the protein CASSLGVQVTEAFF.

The J gene is TRBJ1-1, the V gene TRBV5-5, with D unclear. The CDR3 totals 15 residues. Trimming pared 0 bases from V and 0 bases from J, leaving 9 bases between. From germline, CDR1 is SGHKS and CDR2 YYEKEE (reference sequence). The CDR3 nucleotides read TGTGCCAGCAGCTTGGACAGCTTCATGAACACTGAAGCTTTCTTT. It codes for CASSLDSFMNTEAFF.

Comments on this clone: Other nucleotide sequences in the sample specify the same CDR3. This sequence joins TRBV6-1 and TRBJ1-2, with D uncertain. Deletions cut 0 bases from V and 2 bases from J, with 4 bases between. Germline V gene lookup returns CDR1 MNHNS and CDR2 SASEGT. The CDR3 is 13 residues long. In nucleotides, the CDR3 is TGTGCCAGCAGTGAAGCCAGGAACTATGGCTACACCTTC. The encoded protein is CASSEARNYGYTF.

The chain is built from TRBV6-5 and TRBJ2-7, with a weak D call TRBD1 (6 bases). The CDR3 loop spans 13 amino acids. CDR1 MNHEY and CDR2 SVGAGI come from the germline V gene. Trimming stripped 8 bases from V and 3 bases from J, with 14 bases between. The DNA for the CDR3 is TGTGCCAGCGGTTCAGGGGCCCTCTACGAGCAGTACTTC. This gives the protein CASGSGALYEQYF.

The chain links TRBV28 to TRBJ2-6, with D possibly being TRBD2 (6 bases). Trimming took 4 bases from V and 0 from J, leaving 13 bases between them. This CDR3 region has 17 residues. From germline, CDR1 is MDHEN and CDR2 SYDVKM. DNA for the CDR3: TGTGCCAGCAGTTCCCGACTAGGTTTCTCTGGGGCCAACGTCCTGACTTTC. Its translation is CASSSRLGFSGANVLTF. Filled out from reference TRBV28 and TRBJ2-6, the complete variable domain reads DVKVTQSSRYLVKRTGEKVFLECVQDMDHENMFWYRQDPGLGLRLIYFSYDVKMKEKGDIPEGYSVSREKKERFSLILESASTNQTSMYLCASSSRLGFSGANVLTFGAGSRLTVL.

The chain employs TRBV4-3 and TRBJ1-4; 7 positions agree with TRBD1. Germline values: CDR1 LGHNA, CDR2 YSLEER. CDR3 size: 15 residues. Unmatched junction bases numbered 9, after V lost 3 bases and J lost 8 bases. CDR3 DNA: TGCGCCAGCAGCCAGCAACAGGGGTATAACGAAAAACTGTTTTTT. This encodes CASSQQQGYNEKLFF.

This chain connects TRBV3-1 (or the pseudogene TRBV3-2) to TRBJ1-3; maybe TRBD1 (5 bases). The CDR3 runs to 13 residues. Trimming stripped 2 bases from V and 8 bases from J, with 10 bases between. The germline V gene has CDR1 LGHDT and CDR2 YNNKEL (reference sequence). The CDR3 bases are TGTGCCAGCAGCCAAAACAGGATTGACACCATATATTTT. Amino acids: CASSQNRIDTIYF.

The chain has TRBV6-5 and TRBJ1-2; possibly TRBD1 for D (5 bases). This CDR3 contains 16 residues. In germline, CDR1 is MNHEY, CDR2 SVGAGI. The V end was cut by 0 bases, the J end by 8 bases, with 19 bases between. The CDR3 coding sequence is TGTGCCAGCAGTTACTCTGGGACTGACCGTGCGTTGGGCTACACCTTC. This gives the protein CASSYSGTDRALGYTF.

The chain links TRBV7-2 to TRBJ2-7, with 8 nucleotides matching TRBD1. Germline lookup yields CDR1 SGHTA and CDR2 FQGNSA. The CDR3 is 15 residues long. V gave up 5 bases and J gave up 2 bases; unmatched junction bases: 8. CDR3 nucleotides: TGTGCCAGCAGCCCCCACCCGGACAGGGCCTACGAGCAGTACTTC. It encodes CASSPHPDRAYEQYF.

The chain links TRBV12-3 or TRBV12-4 to TRBJ2-1; a weak D match, TRBD2 (6 bases). Trimming shortened V by 6 bases and J by 7 bases, and 13 bases separated the two germline ends. The CDR3 sequence is 13 residues long. The CDR3 nucleotides read TGTGCCAGCAGATTACTTAGCGGTAATGAGCAGTTCTTC. Encoded protein: CASRLLSGNEQFF.

The chain couples TRBV28 to TRBJ2-1, with TRBD1 matching over 7 bases. After removal of 7 bases from V and 2 bases from J, the junction contained 5 bases not matched to a gene. Germline CDR1 and CDR2: MDHEN and SYDVKM. This CDR3 comprises 14 residues. The CDR3 nucleotides read TGTGCCAGCACTAGAGGGACAGCCTACAATGAGCAGTTCTTC. It translates to CASTRGTAYNEQFF.

The chain recombines TRBV7-2 with TRBJ1-4; possibly TRBD1 for D (6 bases). Germline CDR1 and CDR2: SGHTA and FQGNSA. This CDR3 is 13 amino acids long. V gave up 5 bases and J gave up 5 bases, with 9 bases separating them. CDR3 region: CASSPGANEKLFF. DNA for the CDR3: TGTGCCAGCAGCCCAGGGGCAAATGAAAAACTGTTTTTT.

The V call is TRBV7-3, the J call TRBJ1-2; 8 nucleotides agree with TRBD1. J gave up 4 bases and V 5 bases, and 9 bases lay outside the gene matches. Germline V gives CDR1 SGHTA, CDR2 FQGTGA. This CDR3 is 15 amino acids long. CDR3 amino acids: CASSVAPGGGYGYTF. The DNA of the CDR3 is TGTGCCAGCAGCGTCGCCCCAGGGGGCGGCTATGGCTACACCTTC.